This TCR beta chain is from a study of T-cell memory formation after mild COVID-19. CDR3 size: 15 residues. Germline values: CDR1 SGHAT, CDR2 FQNNGV. With 5 bases clipped from V and 6 bases from J, the junction kept 9 bases outside the gene matches. Whole-study results and caveats: The authors left the SARS-CoV-2 specificity of second-wave clones peaking on day 37 unconfirmed.

Details on this clonotype: Antigen: not known.

Via MiXCR, TCRdb re-called the 5' RACE reads, giving one row per CDR3 protein. This table holds 220,000 or so distinct CDR3 sequences, around 9.1% found once. The genes are TRBV11-2 and TRBJ2-3, with TRBD2 identical over 9 bases. This receptor was taken from a man aged 18 to 29 who had mild COVID-19 (a few samples of this study predate the infection). Cell type and time point are not known. Material for sequencing was PBMCs or a T cell subset sorted from them (not recorded which). In nucleotides, the CDR3 is TGTGCCAGCAGCACACGCGGGGGGGCCTGGGATACGCAGTATTTT. It encodes CASSTRGGAWDTQYF.